The 27 T cell receptor beta chains below all came from one sample that was sequenced in a study of a mutant IDH1 vaccine in newly diagnosed glioma (dated by TCRdb to 2020 to 2023). The antigens these receptors bind are not known. Read against the paper, the sample's time point label means: week 23, last vaccination. Each vaccine dose, consisting of 300 ug of a 20-mer mutant IDH1 peptide in Montanide, was administered subcutaneously with topical imiquimod. Libraries came from the immunoSEQ multiplex PCR assay. Here the immuneACCESS table is served through TCRdb, limited to in-frame sequences with V and J called. Missing clones are a known gap in these copies; in checked studies unresolved V genes cover under half, and the rest lacks a known reason. The sample profile shows about 60,000 clones; approximately 87% of them were found once. Together, the top ten hold about 14% of the sample. The starting material was PBMCs, obtained from a glioma patient whose treatment included an IDH1 peptide vaccine. The receptors stem from a man between 18 and 29 years old with glioma.

The rearrangement links TRBV5-5 to TRBJ1-4; 9 bases match TRBD1. The CDR3 contains 16 residues. V shed 4 bases, J shed 5 bases, and the junction held 9 bases outside the gene matches. Germline CDR1 reads SGHKS; CDR2 reads YYEKEE (reference sequence). The CDR3 region is CASSRTGGQVNEKLFF. CDR3 DNA: TGTGCCAGCAGCCGAACAGGGGGCCAGGTCAATGAAAAACTGTTTTTT.

This clone turned up a few times. The chain is built from TRBV19 and TRBJ1-1; D is unclear. The germline V gene has CDR1 LNHDA and CDR2 SQIVND (reference sequence). V lost 4 bases and J 1 base, leaving 10 bases between the germline ends. The CDR3 is 14 amino acids. The chain's CDR3 is CASSTHSANTEAFF. CDR3 DNA sequence: TGTGCCAGTAGTACGCACTCAGCGAACACTGAAGCTTTCTTT.

This clone was seen only once. This chain joins TRBV18 and TRBJ1-1, with D possibly TRBD1 on 5 matching bases. Germline V gives CDR1 KGHSH, CDR2 LQKENI. V was shortened by 0 bases and J by 1 base, with 18 bases between the two germline ends. This CDR3 is 18 amino acids long. CDR3 bases: TGTGCCAGCTCACCACCAAAGGGGTTGAGCAGCGAGAACACTGAAGCTTTCTTT. This codes for CASSPPKGLSSENTEAFF.

This chain links TRBV20-1 with TRBJ1-4, with D unclear. Germline loops: CDR1 DFQATT, CDR2 SNEGSKA (reference sequence). This CDR3 has 11 residues. Trimming stripped 6 bases from V and 7 bases from J, with 9 bases between. For the CDR3, the DNA is TGCAGTGCCCCCCTCGGTGAAAAACTGTTTTTT. It encodes CSAPLGEKLFF.

The V call is TRBV30, the J call TRBJ1-2; D perhaps matches TRBD1 (5 bases). The ends were cut back, 7 bases at V and 9 bases at J, with 18 bases in the middle. In germline, CDR1 is GTSNPN, CDR2 SVGIG (reference sequence). The CDR3 totals 12 residues. As DNA, the CDR3 is TGTGCCTTGACCCCCGGGACGCCCCGCTACACCTTC. Translating it yields CALTPGTPRYTF.

The chain carries TRBV7-6 and TRBJ2-7; possibly TRBD1 for D (6 bases). Germline loops: CDR1 SGHVS, CDR2 FNYEAQ. V lost 4 bases to trimming and J lost 2 bases, with 21 bases between them. The CDR3 is made up of 17 amino acids. DNA for the CDR3: TGTGCCAGCAGCTCCGACAGGTCTGGCGGTTTGGCCTACGAGCAGTACTTC. This gives the protein CASSSDRSGGLAYEQYF.

This clone was seen once. The CDR3 DNA reads as TGTGCCTGGACTGAAGTGGGAAACACTGAAGCTTTCTTT. Translating it yields CAWTEVGNTEAFF. The chain combines TRBV30 with TRBJ1-1; D not resolved. Germline V gene lookup returns CDR1 GTSNPN and CDR2 SVGIG (reference sequence). The CDR3 contains 13 residues. V was clipped by 4 bases and J by 2 bases, with 11 bases between them.

This chain uses TRBV4-3 with TRBJ1-1; D unclear. Germline lookup yields CDR1 LGHNA and CDR2 YSLEER. The V gene lost 1 base and the J gene lost 10 bases, with 19 bases spanning the gap. This CDR3 has 15 residues. The CDR3 spells CASSQVRGPPYRAFF. The CDR3 DNA reads TGCGCCAGCAGCCAAGTTCGGGGTCCGCCTTACAGAGCTTTCTTT.

CDR3 DNA: TGTGCCTGGAGTCGAGGGCCCGGGCAGCCCCAGCATTTT. It is translated as CAWSRGPGQPQHF. The rearrangement uses TRBV30 and TRBJ1-5, with no clear D. Deletions cut 2 bases from V and 7 bases from J, with 12 bases between. The germline V gene has CDR1 GTSNPN and CDR2 SVGIG (reference sequence). The length of the CDR3 is 13 residues.

The chain combines TRBV4-2 with TRBJ1-4, with D unresolved. The CDR3 is made up of 15 amino acids. Germline CDR1 and CDR2: LGHNA and YNFKEQ. Between the trimmed V and J ends, which lost 3 bases and 2 bases, there was a span of 10 bases. CDR3: CASSQMTRTNEKLFF. The CDR3 nucleotides read TGTGCCAGCAGCCAGATGACGAGGACTAATGAAAAACTGTTTTTT.

This clone was seen just once. The chain recombines TRBV19 with TRBJ2-7; TRBD1 matches 7 bases. CDR1 LNHDA and CDR2 SQIVND come from the germline V gene (reference sequence). After removal of 6 bases from V and 4 bases from J, the junction contained 6 bases not matched to a gene. This CDR3 region has 13 residues. This CDR3 reads CASSTGTEYEQYF. DNA of the CDR3: TGTGCCAGTAGCACCGGGACAGAATACGAGCAGTACTTC.

The chain carries TRBV6-6 and TRBJ1-2, with 8 bases aligning to TRBD1. CDR1 is MNHNY and CDR2 is SVGAGI in the germline V gene (reference sequence). The CDR3 sequence is 14 residues long. The junction had 7 bases not matched to a gene; V was cut back by 7 bases and J by 3 bases. CDR3 in DNA: TGTGCCAGCACCTCAGGACAGGGTGACTATGGCTACACCTTC. The encoded protein is CASTSGQGDYGYTF.

The rearrangement joins TRBV6-6 to TRBJ2-1; D not resolved. V lost 7 bases and J 0 bases, leaving 7 bases between the germline ends. Germline V gene sequence: CDR1 MNHNY, CDR2 SVGAGI (reference sequence). CDR3 length equals 13 residues. The CDR3 nucleotides read TGTGCCAGCACGCTTAGCTCCTACAATGAGCAGTTCTTC. The encoded protein is CASTLSSYNEQFF.

The V call is TRBV29-1, the J call TRBJ2-2, with a possible D match to TRBD1 (6 bases). The germline V and J ends were trimmed by 6 bases and 4 bases, with 15 bases remaining between them. Germline V lookup: CDR1 SQVTM, CDR2 ANQGSEA. The CDR3 is made up of 14 amino acids. The CDR3 protein is CSVRRGAGTGELFF. CDR3 DNA: TGCAGCGTCCGCAGGGGTGCGGGCACCGGGGAGCTGTTTTTT.

The DNA of the CDR3 is TGCGCCAGCAGGTCACAAAGGGATCAGCCCCAGCATTTT. Protein sequence: CASRSQRDQPQHF. This rearrangement joins TRBV5-1 to TRBJ1-5; D remains ambiguous. The CDR3 covers 13 residues. Germline assignment: CDR1 SGHRS and CDR2 YFSETQ. The germline V and J ends were trimmed by 5 bases and 5 bases, with 11 bases remaining between them.

The J gene is TRBJ1-5, the V gene TRBV12-5, with 7 bases fitting TRBD1. Trimming cost V 5 bases and J 6 bases; bases outside gene matches: 7. CDR3 length: 14 amino acids. The germline CDR1 and CDR2 sequences are LGHNT and FRNRAP. The CDR3: CASGGTGVSQPQHF. The CDR3 DNA sequence: TGTGCTAGTGGTGGAACAGGGGTAAGTCAGCCCCAGCATTTT. Variable domain in full (rest from reference TRBV12-5 and TRBJ1-5): DARVTQTPRHKVTEMGQEVTMRCQPILGHNTVFWYRQTMMQGLELLAYFRNRAPLDDSGMPKDRFSAEMPDATLATLKIQPSEPRDSAVYFCASGGTGVSQPQHFGDGTRLSIL.

J is TRBJ1-1 and V is TRBV29-1; D remains ambiguous. This CDR3 contains 13 residues. V dropped 3 bases and J dropped 1 base, with 9 bases sitting between them. Per the germline V gene, CDR1 is SQVTM and CDR2 is ANQGSEA. The CDR3 protein is CSVEGSSNTEAFF. The CDR3 DNA reads TGCAGCGTTGAGGGCAGCTCGAACACTGAAGCTTTCTTT.

This clone turned up a few times. In the same sample, other DNA sequences code for this CDR3. V is TRBV2 and J is TRBJ1-5; D call uncertain. Germline V gene lookup returns CDR1 SNHLY and CDR2 FYNNEI. The CDR3 totals 14 residues. Trimming took off 8 bases at V and 1 base at J, with 12 bases between the two ends. The CDR3 DNA follows: TGTGCCAGCTCTGGGGTTGGGAGCAATCAGCCCCAGCATTTT. It is translated as CASSGVGSNQPQHF.

The chain has TRBV18 and TRBJ1-3; D is unresolved. The CDR3 sequence is 14 residues long. The germline CDR1 and CDR2 sequences are KGHSH and LQKENI. The germline V and J ends were trimmed by 2 bases and 0 bases, with 5 bases remaining between them. CDR3 region: CASSPGSSGNTIYF. In DNA form, the CDR3 reads TGTGCCAGCTCACCAGGGAGCTCTGGAAACACCATATATTTT.

The chain carries TRBV27 and TRBJ2-7; a weak D match, TRBD1 (7 bases). Deletions cut 5 bases from V and 3 bases from J, with 14 bases between. Germline values: CDR1 MNHEY, CDR2 SMNVEV (reference sequence). The CDR3 runs 14 residues. This CDR3 reads CASSPRQGLYEQYF. The CDR3 DNA follows: TGTGCCAGCAGTCCAAGACAGGGACTCTACGAGCAGTACTTC.

This clone was seen once. This chain connects TRBV5-1 to TRBJ2-4; D tentatively reads TRBD1 or TRBD2 (6 bases each). Germline V lookup: CDR1 SGHRS, CDR2 YFSETQ. V was clipped by 2 bases and J by 6 bases, with 15 bases between them. The CDR3 runs to 15 residues. In DNA form, the CDR3 reads TGCGCCAGCAGCTTAACTGGGGGGCGTCTAAACATTCAGTACTTC. It encodes CASSLTGGRLNIQYF.

This clone was seen only once. The chain recombines TRBV6-6 with TRBJ1-3; D gene uncertain. This CDR3 spans 14 amino acids. Germline V lookup: CDR1 MNHNY, CDR2 SVGAGI (reference sequence). Trimming stripped 0 bases from V and 0 bases from J, with 3 bases between. The CDR3 nucleotides are TGTGCCAGCAGTTACTCTGCCTCTGGAAACACCATATATTTT. Amino acid sequence: CASSYSASGNTIYF.

The chain joins TRBV2 to TRBJ1-3; TRBD1 is a possible D gene (5 bases). V lost 5 bases to trimming and J lost 4 bases, with 15 bases between them. Germline CDR1 reads SNHLY; CDR2 reads FYNNEI. The CDR3 has 15 residues. CDR3 sequence reads: CASSSRGGEGNTIYF. For the CDR3, the DNA is TGTGCCAGCAGTTCCCGTGGGGGGGAAGGAAACACCATATATTTT.

J is TRBJ2-7 and V is TRBV6-5, with TRBD1 identical over 9 bases. Germline assignment: CDR1 MNHEY and CDR2 SVGAGI. V was pared by 4 bases and J by 2 bases, with 6 bases of the junction left unmatched. The CDR3 totals 15 residues. The chain's CDR3 is CASSFLTGGPYEQYF. The DNA for the CDR3 is TGTGCCAGCAGTTTCCTGACAGGGGGTCCCTACGAGCAGTACTTC.

This clone was seen once. The chain employs TRBV2 and TRBJ1-1; perhaps TRBD1 as D (6 bases). V was clipped by 1 base and J by 6 bases, with 18 bases between them. Looked up from germline, CDR1 is SNHLY and CDR2 is FYNNEI. The CDR3 contains 16 residues. The chain's CDR3 is CASSEGRSRGGPEAFF. The CDR3 DNA is TGTGCCAGCAGTGAAGGTAGGTCCCGAGGGGGACCTGAAGCTTTCTTT.

This clone was detected once. The chain has TRBV18 and TRBJ1-2; no definite D call. The CDR3 sequence is 16 residues long. V was shortened by 0 bases and J by 1 base, with 12 bases between the two germline ends. Germline V gives CDR1 KGHSH, CDR2 LQKENI. This chain's CDR3 is CASSPPKAADNYGYTF. As DNA, the CDR3 is TGTGCCAGCTCACCACCGAAGGCAGCTGATAACTATGGCTACACCTTC.

In its sample, this clone was seen once. This rearrangement joins TRBV27 to TRBJ1-5; TRBD1 matches at 7 bases. Germline trimming cut 6 bases from V and 2 bases from J; bases unmatched to any gene: 4. CDR1 is MNHEY, CDR2 SMNVEV, per germline (reference sequence). CDR3 length: 14 residues. As DNA, the CDR3 is TGTGCCAGCAGAGCCGGGACAGGCAATCAGCCCCAGCATTTT. Protein: CASRAGTGNQPQHF.